The 2 T cell receptor beta chains below were found in one sample sequenced in a study of Ad26.COV2.S vaccination and SARS-CoV-2 variants. Data came from immunoSEQ multiplex PCR; TCRdb stores just in-frame clones and leaves some out. Among about 180,000 clones, around 88% were seen once, and the ten largest hold 5% to 7%. The sequences come from peripheral blood, collected after recovery from COVID-19. Source of these receptors: a human donor who had recovered from COVID-19.

CDR3: CASSPGTGGAGGYTF. The CDR3 region has the DNA TGTGCCAGCAGCCCCGGGACAGGGGGCGCGGGGGGCTACACCTTC. V usage is TRBV6-5 and J usage is TRBJ1-2, with 12 bases identical to TRBD1. The CDR3 length is 15 residues. V shed 6 bases, J shed 8 bases, and the junction held 10 bases outside the gene matches. CDR1 and CDR2 from the germline V gene are MNHEY and SVGAGI.

The chain is built from TRBV14 and TRBJ1-3; D gene unclear. Germline-derived CDR1 and CDR2 are SGHDN and FVKESK. The CDR3 contains 16 residues. V was shortened by 2 bases and J by 4 bases, with 15 bases between the two germline ends. The CDR3 reads CASSQWGQNLGNTIYF. Here the CDR3 DNA reads TGTGCCAGCAGCCAATGGGGTCAGAACCTCGGAAACACCATATATTTT.